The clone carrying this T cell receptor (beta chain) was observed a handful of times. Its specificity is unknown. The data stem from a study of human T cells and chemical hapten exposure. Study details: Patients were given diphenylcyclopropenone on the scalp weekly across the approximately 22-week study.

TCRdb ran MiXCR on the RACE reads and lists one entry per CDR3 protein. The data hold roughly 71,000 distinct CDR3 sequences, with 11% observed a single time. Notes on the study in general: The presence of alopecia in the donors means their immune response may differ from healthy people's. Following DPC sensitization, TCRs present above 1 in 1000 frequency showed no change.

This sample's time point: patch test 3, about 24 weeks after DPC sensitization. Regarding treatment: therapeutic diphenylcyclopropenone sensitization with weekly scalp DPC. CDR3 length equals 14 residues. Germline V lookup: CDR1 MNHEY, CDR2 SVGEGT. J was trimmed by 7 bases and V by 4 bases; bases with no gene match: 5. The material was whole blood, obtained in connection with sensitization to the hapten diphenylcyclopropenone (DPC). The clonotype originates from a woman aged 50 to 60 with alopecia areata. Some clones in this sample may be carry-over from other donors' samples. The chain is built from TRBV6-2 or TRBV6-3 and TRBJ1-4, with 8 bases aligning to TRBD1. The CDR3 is CASSSWDRSEKLFF. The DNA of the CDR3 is TGTGCCAGCAGTTCATGGGACAGGAGTGAAAAACTGTTTTTT.